This TCR beta chain was recorded in a study of siplizumab effects on memory and regulatory T cells. As to this clone: The antigen is undetermined.

Study findings and constraints: The alloreactive clones that mapped to unstimulated subsets made up only a minor fraction. The drug siplizumab significantly decreased the alloreactive sequences that could be traced to unstimulated CD4+ memory cells.

Some 10^5 TCR templates were measured in each sample. Sequenced by immunoSEQ multiplex PCR; TCRdb stores in-frame clones only, minus some. The sample shows over 80,000 clones, roughly 94% of them seen only once. Sequenced: non-Treg CD4+ T cells sorted from blood. The receptor was isolated from a human donor in good health.

The CDR3 DNA reads as TGTGCCAGCCGTGAGACAGCCACTTACTCTGGAAACACCATATATTTT. Protein product: CASRETATYSGNTIYF. The chain joins TRBV27 to TRBJ1-3, with D possibly being TRBD1 (5 bases). CDR3 length: 16 residues. Germline CDR1 and CDR2: MNHEY and SMNVEV (reference sequence). V was pared by 8 bases and J by 0 bases, with 17 bases between.